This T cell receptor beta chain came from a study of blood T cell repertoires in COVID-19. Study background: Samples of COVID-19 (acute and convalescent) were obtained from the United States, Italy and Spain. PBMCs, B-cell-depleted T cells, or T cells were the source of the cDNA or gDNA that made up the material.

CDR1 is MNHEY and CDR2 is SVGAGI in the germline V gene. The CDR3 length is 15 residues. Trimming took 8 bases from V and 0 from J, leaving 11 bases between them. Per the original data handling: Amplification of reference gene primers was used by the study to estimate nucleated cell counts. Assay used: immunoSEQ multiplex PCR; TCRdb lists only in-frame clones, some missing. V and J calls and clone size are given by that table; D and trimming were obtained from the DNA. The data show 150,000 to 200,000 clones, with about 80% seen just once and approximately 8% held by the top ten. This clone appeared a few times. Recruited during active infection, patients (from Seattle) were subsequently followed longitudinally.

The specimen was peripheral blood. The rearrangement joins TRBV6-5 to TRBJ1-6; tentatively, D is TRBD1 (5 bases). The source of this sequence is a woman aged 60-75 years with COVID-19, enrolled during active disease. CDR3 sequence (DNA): TGTGCCAGCTGCCTCGGGGGCTCCTATAATTCACCCCTCCACTTT. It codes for CASCLGGSYNSPLHF.